This TCR beta chain appears in the sequencing data of a study of blood T cells in healthy people across ages. For the study at large: About one barcoded beta molecule per two T cells came from capture by template switching.

Whole-study results and caveats: Whereas aged donors had fewer naive CD4+ cells, long-lived donors had more of them and higher diversity. Donor CMV status, an unknown factor, possibly confounded changes in expanded clonotypes.

V lost 1 base, J lost 7 bases, and 14 bases stayed unmatched. Germline CDR1 MDHEN, CDR2 SYDVKM. CDR3 length equals 18 residues. The authors ran a second PCR of roughly 6 to 12 cycles using a sample-barcoded 5' primer and a J-beta primer mix. TCRdb re-analysed the 5' RACE reads in MiXCR, keeping a single row per CDR3 protein. Seen here are about a million distinct CDR3 sequences, roughly half observed once, and the top ten hold 20% to 25%. This clonotype was found a few times. The antigen remains unidentified. Samples each yielded at least 6 micrograms of total RNA. Sequencing was done on a sample of blood. The rearrangement joins TRBV28 to TRBJ2-2, with TRBD1 identical over 8 bases. This receptor was identified in an older woman in good health. CDR3 nucleotide sequence: TGTGCCAGCAGTTTATCAAAAGGACAGGGTCGAACGGGCGGGGAGCTGTTTTTT. Protein product: CASSLSKGQGRTGGELFF.